Sequencing of this T cell receptor (beta chain) was carried out in a study of pediatric ulcerative colitis. Across the study: Several patients showed pancolitis and two showed left-sided colitis.

A few counts support this clone. Its antigen remains unknown. Each sample received Survey-level depth of up to 500,000 reads. Profiling relied on immunoSEQ multiplex PCR, and the TCRdb table lists in-frame clones only, not all of them. Of under 30,000 clones in the sample, 55% to 85% were seen once. This CDR3 has 17 amino acids. Germline values: CDR1 SGHVS, CDR2 FNYEAQ. The J segment lost 7 bases and the V segment lost 4 bases, leaving 16 bases of the junction unmatched. Study-level points and caveats: All ulcerative colitis patients, but no controls, carried a couple of rectal clonotypes.

During colonoscopy, one to two rectal pinch biopsies were collected. The sequence was obtained from a boy younger than 18 with severe ulcerative colitis. Sequencing input: gut tissue. This chain uses TRBV7-6 with TRBJ2-1; 7 bases line up with TRBD2. The CDR3 sequence: CASSSRLRGGSYNEQFF. The CDR3 DNA is TGTGCCAGCAGCTCCCGCCTTCGGGGCGGGAGCTATAATGAGCAGTTCTTC.